This TCR beta chain was sequenced during a study of Graves' ophthalmopathy and Graves' hyperthyroidism. Whole-study context: No treatment had been given when peripheral blood was collected at initial diagnosis. Study observations and caveats: In separating ophthalmopathy from stable hyperthyroidism, a 13-signature model achieved around 85% sensitivity and 75% to 84% specificity. Blood also harbored most expanded thyroid clonotypes above 0.001 frequency.

RNA transcripts yielded amplified TCR beta CDR3 regions. HTBI primers primed a first-round RT-PCR, and a second-round multiplex PCR followed. TCRdb recomputed calls from the multiplex PCR reads with MiXCR, one row per CDR3 protein. The sample consists of hundreds of thousands of distinct CDR3 sequences, approximately 14% of them appearing once. Clinicians made diagnoses from clinical symptoms, serum thyroxine, TRAb, thyroid ultrasound and orbital computed tomography. This clonotype appeared many times. Its antigen is unidentified. From germline, CDR1 is SGHVS and CDR2 FQNEAQ. The CDR3 consists of 15 residues. Germline trimming cut 3 bases from V and 2 bases from J; bases unmatched to any gene: 6.

Sample: blood. V gene TRBV7-8 combines with J gene TRBJ2-5, with TRBD2 matching 7 bases. The receptor was isolated from a woman aged 25 to 39 with Graves' ophthalmopathy. CDR3 amino acids: CASSFSGRVQETQYF. The CDR3 bases are TGTGCCAGCAGCTTTAGCGGGCGGGTTCAAGAGACCCAGTACTTC.